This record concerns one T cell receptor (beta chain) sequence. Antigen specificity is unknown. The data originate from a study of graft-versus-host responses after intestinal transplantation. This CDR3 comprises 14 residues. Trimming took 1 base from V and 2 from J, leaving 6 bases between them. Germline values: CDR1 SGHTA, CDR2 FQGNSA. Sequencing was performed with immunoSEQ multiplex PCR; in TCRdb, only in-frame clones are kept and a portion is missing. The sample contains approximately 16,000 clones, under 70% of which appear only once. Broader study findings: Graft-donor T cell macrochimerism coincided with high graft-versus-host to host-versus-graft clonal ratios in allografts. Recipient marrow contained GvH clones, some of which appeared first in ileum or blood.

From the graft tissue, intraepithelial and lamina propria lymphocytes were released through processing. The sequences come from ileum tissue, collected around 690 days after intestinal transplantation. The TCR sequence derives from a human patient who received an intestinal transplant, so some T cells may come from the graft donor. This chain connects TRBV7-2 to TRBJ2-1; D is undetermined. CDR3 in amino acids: CASSLVATYNEQFF. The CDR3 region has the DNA TGTGCCAGCAGCTTAGTGGCCACCTACAATGAGCAGTTCTTC.